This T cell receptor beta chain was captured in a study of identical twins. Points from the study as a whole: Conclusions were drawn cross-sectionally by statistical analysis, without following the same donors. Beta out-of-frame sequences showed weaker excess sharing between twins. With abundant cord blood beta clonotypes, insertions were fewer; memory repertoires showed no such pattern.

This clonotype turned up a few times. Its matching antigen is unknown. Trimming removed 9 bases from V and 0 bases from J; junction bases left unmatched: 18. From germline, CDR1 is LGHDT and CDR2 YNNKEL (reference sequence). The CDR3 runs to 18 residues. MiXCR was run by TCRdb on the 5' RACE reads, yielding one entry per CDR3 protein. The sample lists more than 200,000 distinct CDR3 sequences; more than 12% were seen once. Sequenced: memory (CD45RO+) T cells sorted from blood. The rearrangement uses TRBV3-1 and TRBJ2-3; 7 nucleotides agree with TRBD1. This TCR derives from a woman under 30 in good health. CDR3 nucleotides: TGTGCCAGTACAGTCGGTTTTTCTAGCAGGGGGAGCACAGATACGCAGTATTTT. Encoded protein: CASTVGFSSRGSTDTQYF.